The source of this T cell receptor (beta chain) is a study of T cell repertoires in cytomegalovirus infection. Study at large: CMV infection together with matching HLA type was indicated by public TCR beta signatures. Notes on the study in general: Based on cumulative public TCR beta family frequency, carriers of CMV plus the relevant HLA were identified. In two of eight donors, the top clonotype was HLA-C-restricted CMV-specific.

Germline lookup yields CDR1 SGHVS and CDR2 FNYEAQ. The CDR3 length is 15 residues. TCRdb called the reads again in MiXCR, with one record for every CDR3 protein. Among roughly 640,000 distinct CDR3 sequences listed, about 24% were seen once. As for this clonotype: Antigen specificity is unknown. One end of the junction varies from germline; a read error may be responsible.

The source is a human donor in good health (CMV status not recorded). Some clones in this sample may be carry-over from other donors' samples. The gene calls are TRBV7-6 and TRBJ2-5; D not certain. The sample taken for sequencing was CD8+ T cells from PBMCs. This chain's CDR3 is CASSLGVTYGETQYF. The CDR3, as DNA: TGTGCTAGCAGCTTAGGTGTGACCTACGGTGAGACCCAGTACTTC.